Listed here is a single TCR beta chain. What it recognizes is unknown. CDR3 length equals 17 residues. V dropped 0 bases and J dropped 2; count of bases not matched to a gene: 7. Germline V gene data show CDR1 as LGHNA and CDR2 as YSLEER. This sample stems from a study of cytomegalovirus exposure and HLA in healthy donors. Study-level points and caveats: Donor immune exposure was known only as CMV serostatus.

The PCR used 60 Vbeta and 13 Jbeta primers. Generated by immunoSEQ multiplex PCR, the TCRdb table keeps only in-frame clones and is missing some. Of 140,000 to 150,000 clones in the sample, 75% to 80% are singletons; the top ten hold 2% to 2.5%. The chain carries TRBV4-3 and TRBJ2-5, with 9 positions matching TRBD2. This receptor was identified in a woman under 30 in good health and CMV-seropositive. The source material was PBMCs. In nucleotides, the CDR3 is TGCGCCAGCAGCCAAGAGGTCGAGCGGGGGGAGCAAGAGACCCAGTACTTC. This codes for CASSQEVERGEQETQYF.